The 28 T cell receptor beta chains reported below all come from one sample, sequenced in a study of cytomegalovirus exposure and HLA in healthy donors. The PCR employed 60 Vbeta primers together with 13 Jbeta primers. The repertoire was sequenced with immunoSEQ multiplex PCR; TCRdb's copy has only in-frame clones and lacks some. In the table there are over 30,000 clones, around three quarters of which are singletons. Sequencing was performed on PBMCs. These receptors all stem from a male donor in good health and CMV-seronegative.

This sequence joins TRBV7-6 and TRBJ2-1, with 7 positions matching TRBD2. Trimming cost V 0 bases and J 8 bases; bases outside gene matches: 16. The germline V gene encodes CDR1 SGHVS and CDR2 FNYEAQ. CDR3 size: 18 residues. The CDR3 region has the DNA TGTGCCAGCAGCTTAGCCCCCTTTGGTGCGGGAGATGCCTATGAGCAGTTCTTC. It translates to CASSLAPFGAGDAYEQFF.

The chain recombines TRBV29-1 with TRBJ2-1; perhaps TRBD1 as D (6 bases). This CDR3 comprises 10 residues. Germline V gene sequence: CDR1 SQVTM, CDR2 ANQGSEA. V gave up 6 bases and J gave up 7 bases, with 7 bases separating them. This chain's CDR3 is CSVDSNEQFF. The CDR3 nucleotides are TGCAGCGTGGACAGTAATGAGCAGTTCTTC.

The chain has TRBV4-2 and TRBJ2-7; 10 bases are a match to TRBD1. Germline V lookup: CDR1 LGHNA, CDR2 YNFKEQ. The V and J ends lost 4 bases and 4 bases, in that order; junction bases with no gene match: 4. This CDR3 is 14 amino acids long. As DNA, the CDR3 is TGTGCCAGCAGCCCGCCGGGACAGGGGTACGAGCAGTACTTC. Protein: CASSPPGQGYEQYF.

The chain couples TRBV5-6 to TRBJ2-1; 12 bases fit TRBD2. V lost 4 bases to trimming and J lost 4 bases; unmatched junction nucleotides: 6. The CDR3 runs to 16 residues. CDR1 SGHDT and CDR2 YYEEEE come from the germline V gene. The CDR3 here is CASSTGLAGPYNEQFF. CDR3 bases: TGTGCCAGCAGCACCGGACTAGCGGGGCCATACAATGAGCAGTTCTTC.

J is TRBJ2-5 and V is TRBV5-1, with 7 bases aligning to TRBD1. The germline gives CDR1 SGHRS, CDR2 YFSETQ. The junction had 10 bases not matched to a gene; V was cut back by 1 base and J by 1 base. CDR3 length: 17 residues. The CDR3 sequence: CASSLNSGQTTQETQYF. The CDR3 nucleotides read TGCGCCAGCAGCTTGAACTCGGGACAGACGACCCAAGAGACCCAGTACTTC.

The chain couples TRBV30 to TRBJ1-1, with D perhaps TRBD1 (5 bases). Germline lookup yields CDR1 GTSNPN and CDR2 SVGIG (reference sequence). The CDR3 sequence is 13 residues long. Trimming stripped 5 bases from V and 4 bases from J, with 14 bases between. The CDR3 bases are TGTGCCTGGGCCAGGGACTACAGCACTGAAGCTTTCTTT. It yields the protein CAWARDYSTEAFF.

The chain employs TRBV4-1 and TRBJ1-4; 10 nucleotides agree with TRBD1. The CDR3 covers 15 residues. J was trimmed by 8 bases and V by 2 bases; bases with no gene match: 5. Germline loops: CDR1 MGHRA, CDR2 YSYEKL. The CDR3 sequence is CASSQPGQGLEKLFF. The CDR3 DNA reads TGCGCCAGCAGCCAACCGGGACAGGGGTTGGAAAAACTGTTTTTT.

Worth noting for this clone: Compared with germline, one end of the junction differs, possibly owing to a read error. The chain joins TRBV25-1 to TRBJ2-1; 14 positions agree with TRBD2. Germline V CDR1 and CDR2: MGHDK, SYGVNS. CDR3 length: 15 amino acids. CDR3: CASGTSGSSCNEQFF. CDR3 nucleotides: TGTGCCAGCGGGACTAGCGGGAGCTCCTGCAATGAGCAGTTCTTC.

The V gene is TRBV18, the J gene TRBJ1-5; unclear D gene. CDR1 is KGHSH and CDR2 is LQKENI in the germline V gene. With 4 bases removed from V and 0 bases from J, the gap between germline ends came to 4 bases. The CDR3 spans 13 residues. CDR3 nucleotide sequence: TGTGCCAGCTCACGAGATAGCAATCAGCCCCAGCATTTT. It codes for CASSRDSNQPQHF.

The chain carries TRBV4-2 and TRBJ2-1; 7 positions match TRBD1. CDR1 is LGHNA and CDR2 is YNFKEQ in the germline V gene. Germline trimming cut 1 base from V and 5 bases from J; bases unmatched to any gene: 2. The CDR3 sequence is 14 residues long. The CDR3 DNA is TGTGCCAGCAGCCAAGTAGACAGGGACAATGAGCAGTTCTTC. It translates to CASSQVDRDNEQFF.

The genes are TRBV29-1 and TRBJ1-1; D ambiguous. Germline V gene lookup returns CDR1 SQVTM and CDR2 ANQGSEA. The CDR3 covers 13 residues. The V end was cut by 4 bases, the J end by 1 base, with 10 bases between. CDR3 DNA: TGCAGCGTTGTTATACTCGGGAACACTGAAGCTTTCTTT. Protein product: CSVVILGNTEAFF.

This clone showed up just a few times. The chain links TRBV6-5 to TRBJ1-2; 8 nucleotides agree with TRBD1. CDR3 length equals 14 residues. Trimming took 2 bases from V and 4 from J; bases not matched to a gene: 3. Germline CDR1 reads MNHEY; CDR2 reads SVGAGI. For the CDR3, the DNA is TGTGCCAGCAGTTACGCGGACAGGGCCTATGGCTACACCTTC. This translates into CASSYADRAYGYTF.

The J gene is TRBJ1-2, the V gene TRBV10-2; D unclear. The germline CDR1 and CDR2 sequences are WSHSY and SAAADI. V dropped 2 bases and J dropped 5 bases, with 12 bases sitting between them. This CDR3 contains 14 residues. CDR3 loop: CASSETHRRYGYTF. CDR3 coding DNA: TGCGCCAGCAGTGAGACACACCGGAGGTATGGCTACACCTTC.

J is TRBJ1-5 and V is TRBV7-2; D not certain. V was trimmed by 0 bases and J by 6 bases, leaving 15 bases between them. The CDR3 has 16 residues. CDR1 is SGHTA, CDR2 FQGNSA, per germline. This CDR3 is CASSLAFPGPSQPQHF. DNA of the CDR3: TGTGCCAGCAGCTTAGCGTTCCCAGGCCCCAGTCAGCCCCAGCATTTT. Variable domain in full (rest from reference TRBV7-2 and TRBJ1-5): GAGVSQSPSNKVTEKGKDVELRCDPISGHTALYWYRQSLGQGLEFLIYFQGNSAPDKSGLPSDRFSAERTGGSVSTLTIQRTQQEDSAVYLCASSLAFPGPSQPQHFGDGTRLSIL.

V usage is TRBV18 and J usage is TRBJ2-1; TRBD2 agrees at 7 bases. Germline CDR1 KGHSH, CDR2 LQKENI. V dropped 2 bases and J dropped 4; count of bases not matched to a gene: 8. This CDR3 has 16 amino acids. For the CDR3, the DNA is TGTGCCAGCTCACCAGCATTGGCGGGGGATTACAATGAGCAGTTCTTC. Protein: CASSPALAGDYNEQFF.

The V gene is TRBV28, the J gene TRBJ1-1; 9 nucleotides line up with TRBD1. This CDR3 spans 14 amino acids. V lost 5 bases to trimming and J lost 11 bases; unmatched junction nucleotides: 12. Per the germline V gene, CDR1 is MDHEN and CDR2 is SYDVKM. The CDR3 loop is CASSMSQQGARAFF. CDR3 in DNA: TGTGCCAGCAGTATGTCCCAACAGGGGGCGCGGGCTTTCTTT.

This clone was detected only a few times. The rearrangement joins TRBV6-1 to TRBJ2-3; no firm D call. Looked up from germline, CDR1 is MNHNS and CDR2 is SASEGT. The CDR3 spans 15 residues. Trimming took off 4 bases at V and 0 bases at J, with 11 bases between the two ends. DNA for the CDR3: TGTGCCAGCAGTGGGCGGCCGGCAAGCACAGATACGCAGTATTTT. It translates to CASSGRPASTDTQYF.

The chain combines TRBV5-1 with TRBJ2-3, with unresolved D. The V end lost 1 base, the J end lost 5 bases, and 5 bases lay between the germline ends. CDR3 length: 12 amino acids. The germline CDR1 and CDR2 sequences are SGHRS and YFSETQ. The DNA for the CDR3 is TGCGCCAGCAGCTTGTTAGTAGATACGCAGTATTTT. Amino acid sequence: CASSLLVDTQYF.

The chain couples TRBV7-6 to TRBJ1-1; D perhaps matches TRBD1 (5 bases). Germline CDR1 reads SGHVS; CDR2 reads FNYEAQ. CDR3 length: 14 residues. The V and J ends lost 4 bases and 1 base respectively, with 10 bases between them. In nucleotides, the CDR3 is TGTGCCAGCAGCTCACGGGGGGGGAACACTGAAGCTTTCTTT. Its protein product is CASSSRGGNTEAFF.

V gene TRBV28 combines with J gene TRBJ2-1, with 8 bases fitting TRBD2. Germline assignment: CDR1 MDHEN and CDR2 SYDVKM. J gave up 0 bases and V 5 bases, and 3 bases lay outside the gene matches. This CDR3 region has 15 residues. CDR3 coding DNA: TGTGCCAGCAGTGAGACTAGCGCCTCCTACAATGAGCAGTTCTTC. It is translated as CASSETSASYNEQFF.

The chain carries TRBV7-6 and TRBJ1-3, with a weak D call TRBD1 (6 bases). V lost 4 bases to trimming and J lost 0 bases, with 19 bases between them. The germline CDR1 and CDR2 sequences are SGHVS and FNYEAQ. The CDR3 extends over 18 amino acids. CDR3 loop: CASSYSPTGQNSGNTIYF. The CDR3 DNA follows: TGTGCCAGCAGCTACTCCCCGACAGGACAAAACTCTGGAAACACCATATATTTT.

The chain combines TRBV30 with TRBJ1-4, with unresolved D. Germline V gives CDR1 GTSNPN, CDR2 SVGIG (reference sequence). The ends were cut back, 4 bases at V and 0 bases at J, with 6 bases in the middle. The CDR3 loop spans 13 amino acids. The CDR3 reads CAWIGSTNEKLFF. The DNA of the CDR3 is TGTGCCTGGATCGGGTCAACTAATGAAAAACTGTTTTTT.

This clone was counted a single time. The V call is TRBV6-5, the J call TRBJ1-1; tentatively, D is TRBD1 (5 bases). The CDR3 is 13 amino acids. CDR1 MNHEY and CDR2 SVGAGI come from the germline V gene. V lost 4 bases to trimming and J lost 10 bases, with 16 bases between them. CDR3 amino acids: CASSSQIGVAAFF. In DNA form, the CDR3 reads TGTGCCAGCAGTTCCCAGATAGGGGTGGCAGCTTTCTTT.

The chain carries TRBV9 and TRBJ2-1; tentatively, D is TRBD1 (6 bases). Germline V CDR1 and CDR2: SGDLS, YYNGEE. The CDR3 consists of 15 residues. V was cut by 1 base and J by 4 bases, with 12 bases left in between. The CDR3: CASSVRTETYNEQFF. The CDR3 coding sequence is TGTGCCAGCAGCGTACGGACAGAAACTTACAATGAGCAGTTCTTC.

The chain recombines TRBV5-1 with TRBJ2-7; D ambiguous. The CDR3 contains 12 residues. From germline, CDR1 is SGHRS and CDR2 YFSETQ. Trimming shortened V by 4 bases and J by 3 bases, and 8 bases separated the two germline ends. This chain's CDR3 is CASSRGNYEQYF. Written as DNA, the CDR3 is TGCGCCAGCAGCCGCGGAAACTACGAGCAGTACTTC.

The gene calls are TRBV11-2 and TRBJ2-3, with TRBD2 matching 8 bases. Germline V CDR1 and CDR2: SGHAT, FQNNGV. V shed 3 bases and J 6 bases; nucleotides not matched to a gene: 8. The CDR3 contains 15 residues. CDR3 sequence reads: CASSFTGTSADTQYF. Written as DNA, the CDR3 is TGTGCCAGCAGCTTTACCGGGACTAGTGCCGATACGCAGTATTTT. The full variable domain, its missing parts supplied by reference TRBV11-2 and TRBJ2-3, is EAGVAQSPRYKIIEKRQSVAFWCNPISGHATLYWYQQILGQGPKLLIQFQNNGVVDDSQLPKDRFSAERLKGVDSTLKIQPAKLEDSAVYLCASSFTGTSADTQYFGPGTRLTVL.

This clone was counted a single time. The chain is built from TRBV18 and TRBJ1-2, with D unresolved. CDR1 and CDR2 (germline): KGHSH, LQKENI. V lost 5 bases to trimming and J lost 7 bases, with 14 bases between them. There are 13 residues in the CDR3. CDR3 DNA sequence: TGTGCCAGCTCAAAAGATCGGGGTCGTGGCTACACCTTC. Protein: CASSKDRGRGYTF.

The chain couples TRBV30 to TRBJ1-3; TRBD1 might be the D (5 bases). Germline V gene sequence: CDR1 GTSNPN, CDR2 SVGIG (reference sequence). There are 14 residues in the CDR3. The germline V and J ends were trimmed by 4 bases and 3 bases, with 13 bases remaining between them. This CDR3 reads CAWTPGTHGNTIYF. The CDR3 nucleotides read TGTGCCTGGACCCCTGGGACTCATGGAAACACCATATATTTT.